This entry lists 24 T cell receptor beta chains sequenced from one sample in a study of OX40 agonist ivuxolimab in advanced cancers. Produced via immunoSEQ multiplex PCR; TCRdb's table is partial and in-frame only. Of around 19,000 clones listed, 74% are singletons. The sample here was CD4+ or CD8+ T cells sorted from blood, taken in a trial of the OX40 agonist ivuxolimab. The receptors shown here come from an adult with an advanced solid tumor such as melanoma, head and neck, liver or kidney cancer.

The chain links TRBV11-3 to TRBJ2-5; possible D gene TRBD1, 5 bases. V was cut by 5 bases and J by 4 bases, with 20 bases left in between. This CDR3 has 16 amino acids. Germline-derived CDR1 and CDR2 are SGHNT and YENEEA. CDR3 sequence: CASSPTRARRGETQYF. As DNA, the CDR3 is TGTGCCAGCAGCCCGACACGAGCGAGAAGGGGAGAGACCCAGTACTTC. The full variable domain, in which reference TRBV11-3 and TRBJ2-5 provide the parts outside the CDR3, is EAGVVQSPRYKIIEKKQPVAFWCNPISGHNTLYWYLQNLGQGPELLIRYENEEAVDDSQLPKDRFSAERLKGVDSTLKIQPAELGDSAVYLCASSPTRARRGETQYFGPGTRLLVL.

J is TRBJ2-1 and V is TRBV6-5; D perhaps matches TRBD1 (5 bases). This CDR3 comprises 14 residues. Germline assignment: CDR1 MNHEY and CDR2 SVGAGI. V gave up 0 bases and J gave up 3 bases, with 6 bases separating them. For the CDR3, the DNA is TGTGCCAGCAGTTACTCTCAGGGCTACAATGAGCAGTTCTTC. This gives the protein CASSYSQGYNEQFF.

This clone was recorded a few times. This chain connects TRBV10-2 to TRBJ2-3; 8 bases map to TRBD2. The V gene's germline CDR1 is WSHSY and CDR2 SAAADI. This CDR3 region has 18 residues. J gave up 0 bases and V 4 bases, and 12 bases lay outside the gene matches. The CDR3 reads CASSVWSSGSGSTDTQYF. The DNA for the CDR3 is TGCGCCAGCAGTGTATGGTCGAGCGGGAGTGGGAGCACAGATACGCAGTATTTT.

This chain joins TRBV30 and TRBJ2-2, with 12 positions matching TRBD1. The V segment lost 0 bases and the J segment 6 bases; nucleotides outside the gene matches: 5. The CDR3 totals 16 residues. Per the germline V gene, CDR1 is GTSNPN and CDR2 is SVGIG (reference sequence). In nucleotides, the CDR3 is TGTGCCTGGAGTGTACGGGACAGGGGGCGCCCCGGGGAGCTGTTTTTT. This encodes CAWSVRDRGRPGELFF.

In this sample, this clone turned up a few times. The J gene is TRBJ1-2, the V gene TRBV28; 7 nucleotides agree with TRBD1. Germline CDR1 reads MDHEN; CDR2 reads SYDVKM. This CDR3 region has 15 residues. Unmatched junction bases numbered 13, after V lost 6 bases and J lost 6 bases. In nucleotides, the CDR3 is TGTGCCAGCAGCCCCATCCTCCGGGACAGCGATGGCTACACCTTC. It encodes CASSPILRDSDGYTF.

This clone was picked up one time. This chain uses TRBV28 with TRBJ2-7; D ambiguous. Germline V gene data show CDR1 as MDHEN and CDR2 as SYDVKM. V was trimmed by 3 bases and J by 1 base, leaving 10 bases between them. The CDR3 extends over 14 amino acids. CDR3 region: CASSFLVRSYEQYF. The CDR3 bases are TGTGCCAGCAGTTTTCTTGTCCGTTCCTACGAGCAGTACTTC. Full variable domain (remainder filled in from reference TRBV28 and TRBJ2-7): DVKVTQSSRYLVKRTGEKVFLECVQDMDHENMFWYRQDPGLGLRLIYFSYDVKMKEKGDIPEGYSVSREKKERFSLILESASTNQTSMYLCASSFLVRSYEQYFGPGTRLTVT.

V gene TRBV21-1 combines with J gene TRBJ2-3; the table's D call TRBD1 went unverified against the DNA. TRBV21-1 is given as a pseudogene. The CDR3 sequence is 16 residues long. CDR3 sequence: CASSTTYRDRGCTQYF. CDR3 coding DNA: TGTGCCAGCAGCACCACTTACCGGGACAGGGGATGTACGCAGTATTTT.

The chain couples TRBV7-9 to TRBJ2-7; D is uncertain. There are 12 residues in the CDR3. V was clipped by 0 bases and J by 5 bases, with 5 bases between them. The germline CDR1 and CDR2 sequences are SEHNR and FQNEAQ (reference sequence). CDR3 protein: CASSLARNEQYF. The CDR3 DNA reads as TGTGCCAGCAGCTTAGCGCGCAACGAGCAGTACTTC.

This clone is labeled as medium-sized. This rearrangement joins TRBV27 to TRBJ2-3, with D unclear. The germline CDR1 and CDR2 sequences are MNHEY and SMNVEV (reference sequence). V was clipped by 5 bases and J by 1 base, with 4 bases between them. The CDR3 runs 12 residues. Here the CDR3 DNA reads TGTGCCAGCAGTACGGGCACAGATACGCAGTATTTT. This gives the protein CASSTGTDTQYF.

The chain links TRBV7-6 to TRBJ1-1; D is possibly TRBD1 (6 bases). The germline V gene has CDR1 SGHVS and CDR2 FNYEAQ. V was pared by 3 bases and J by 1 base, with 15 bases between. This CDR3 region has 16 residues. CDR3 loop: CASSFGDTHPNTEAFF. Written as DNA, the CDR3 is TGTGCCAGCAGCTTTGGGGACACTCATCCGAACACTGAAGCTTTCTTT.

This chain joins TRBV11-2 and TRBJ2-7; TRBD1 aligns across 10 bases. The J segment lost 3 bases and the V segment lost 1 base, leaving 0 bases of the junction unmatched. The CDR3 covers 14 residues. Germline loops: CDR1 SGHAT, CDR2 FQNNGV. The CDR3 DNA follows: TGTGCCAGCAGCTTAGGGACAGGGGGCTACGAGCAGTACTTC. This encodes CASSLGTGGYEQYF.

V gene TRBV2 combines with J gene TRBJ2-7, with 8 bases lining up with TRBD2. The CDR3 length is 16 residues. Trimming took 1 base from V and 0 from J; bases not matched to a gene: 5. Germline values: CDR1 SNHLY, CDR2 FYNNEI. The CDR3 is CASSEERLAGSYEQYF. The CDR3 DNA reads as TGTGCCAGCAGTGAAGAGCGTCTAGCGGGCTCCTACGAGCAGTACTTC.

The chain carries TRBV6-6 and TRBJ2-2, with TRBD1 identical over 10 bases. The CDR3 is 15 residues long. Germline V gives CDR1 MNHNY, CDR2 SVGAGI (reference sequence). V dropped 2 bases and J dropped 6; count of bases not matched to a gene: 3. The CDR3 loop is CASSYEGTGAGELFF. As DNA, the CDR3 is TGTGCCAGCAGTTACGAGGGGACAGGGGCCGGGGAGCTGTTTTTT.

This chain links TRBV9 with TRBJ1-1, with D perhaps TRBD1 (5 bases). The CDR3 has 14 residues. CDR1 SGDLS and CDR2 YYNGEE come from the germline V gene. V shed 0 bases and J shed 3 bases, with 9 bases lying between them. The CDR3 loop is CASSVGTGDTEAFF. CDR3 nucleotides: TGTGCCAGCAGCGTAGGAACGGGGGACACTGAAGCTTTCTTT.

The chain uses TRBV5-1 and TRBJ2-7; no firm D call. V lost 2 bases and J 3 bases, leaving 12 bases between the germline ends. The germline V gene encodes CDR1 SGHRS and CDR2 YFSETQ. The CDR3 has 14 amino acids. The CDR3 nucleotides read TGCGCCAGCAGCTTCCAAGACACGAACTACGAGCAGTACTTC. It is translated as CASSFQDTNYEQYF.

The chain joins TRBV6-6 to TRBJ1-2; unclear D gene. The V end lost 2 bases, the J end lost 8 bases, and 15 bases lay between the germline ends. Germline loops: CDR1 MNHNY, CDR2 SVGAGI (reference sequence). The CDR3 sequence is 14 residues long. The DNA for the CDR3 is TGTGCCAGCAGTTACCTCGGACCGGGCTACGGCTACACCTTC. Amino acid sequence: CASSYLGPGYGYTF.

This sequence joins TRBV5-5 and TRBJ1-2; the match to TRBD1 covers 9 bases. V lost 5 bases to trimming and J lost 6 bases; unmatched junction nucleotides: 8. Germline CDR1 is SGHKS and CDR2 is YYEKEE (reference sequence). This CDR3 is 14 amino acids long. The CDR3 loop reads CASRHHRDRDGYTF. The CDR3 nucleotides are TGTGCCAGCAGGCATCACCGGGACAGGGATGGCTACACCTTC.

The chain combines TRBV4-1 with TRBJ2-2; D unresolved. Germline V gene sequence: CDR1 MGHRA, CDR2 YSYEKL. V was shortened by 4 bases and J by 1 base, with 7 bases between the two germline ends. This CDR3 is 14 amino acids long. The CDR3 DNA sequence: TGCGCCAGCAGCCTAAACAGGAACACCGGGGAGCTGTTTTTT. It encodes CASSLNRNTGELFF.

The rearrangement links TRBV4-3 to TRBJ1-1; tentatively, D is TRBD1 (5 bases). Trimming left V 0 bases short and J 4 bases short, with 12 bases between. Germline lookup yields CDR1 LGHNA and CDR2 YSLEER. This CDR3 has 15 residues. The CDR3 reads CASSQDRGESTEAFF. The CDR3 nucleotides read TGCGCCAGCAGCCAAGATAGGGGTGAAAGCACTGAAGCTTTCTTT.

The V and J genes are TRBV7-9 and TRBJ2-1; 10 bases line up with TRBD2. Trimming removed 5 bases from V and 4 bases from J; junction bases left unmatched: 5. Germline values: CDR1 SEHNR, CDR2 FQNEAQ (reference sequence). The length of the CDR3 is 15 residues. CDR3 sequence: CASSDSGRGYNEQFF. CDR3 DNA: TGTGCCAGCAGCGACAGCGGGAGGGGTTACAATGAGCAGTTCTTC.

This chain connects TRBV4-2 to TRBJ1-2; 10 bases agree with TRBD1. The V gene's germline CDR1 is LGHNA and CDR2 YNFKEQ. J gave up 6 bases and V 4 bases, and 8 bases lay outside the gene matches. This CDR3 spans 15 amino acids. The CDR3 sequence is CASSPRRDRGNGYTF. The CDR3 region has the DNA TGTGCCAGCAGCCCACGACGGGACAGGGGTAATGGCTACACCTTC.

The V gene is TRBV5-5, the J gene TRBJ1-1, with TRBD1 identical over 10 bases. There are 15 residues in the CDR3. The ends lost 2 bases at V and 4 bases at J; junction bases unmatched: 5. CDR1 and CDR2 (germline): SGHKS, YYEKEE (reference sequence). CDR3 DNA: TGTGCCAGCAGCTTCCGGACAGGGGGGACCACTGAAGCTTTCTTT. Its translation is CASSFRTGGTTEAFF.

The CDR3 nucleotides read TGTGCCTGGAGTAAGACTAGCAGAAACCATGAGCAGTTCTTC. This codes for CAWSKTSRNHEQFF. This chain uses TRBV30 with TRBJ2-1; 7 bases are shared with TRBD2. Losses at the gene ends were 2 bases for V and 8 bases for J; bases not matched to a gene: 9. Germline CDR1 is GTSNPN and CDR2 is SVGIG (reference sequence). The CDR3 contains 14 residues.

This clone is classed as medium-sized. The gene calls are TRBV7-9 and TRBJ2-7; 7 positions agree with TRBD2. This CDR3 is 15 amino acids long. J gave up 2 bases and V 5 bases, and 9 bases lay outside the gene matches. Per germline, CDR1 SEHNR and CDR2 FQNEAQ (reference sequence). DNA of the CDR3: TGTGCCAGCAGCGTGGGGGGGGATTTCCCCTACGAGCAGTACTTC. It encodes CASSVGGDFPYEQYF. Full variable domain (remainder filled in from reference TRBV7-9 and TRBJ2-7): DTGVSQNPRHKITKRGQNVTFRCDPISEHNRLYWYRQTLGQGPEFLTYFQNEAQLEKSRLLSDRFSAERPKGSFSTLEIQRTEQGDSAMYLCASSVGGDFPYEQYFGPGTRLTVT.